The rows below give T cell receptor beta chains drawn from one sample of a study of T cell responses to AZD1222 COVID-19 vaccine. TCRdb's table, derived via immunoSEQ multiplex PCR, lists solely in-frame clones and lacks some. The sample includes roughly 76,000 clones, 86% of them seen just once. Sequenced material: peripheral blood, taken on day 0 of AZD1222 vaccination. The receptors originated from an adult in good health. CDR3s include the opening cysteine and the closing phenylalanine or tryptophan. The order of the fields is CDR3 length, V gene, CDR3 protein.

13 TRBV7-2 CASSSYGNTEAFF
16 TRBV3-1/TRBV3-2 CASSNQAGGTYNEQFF
14 TRBV6-6 CASSDPGDGETQYF
14 TRBV18 CASSPGLTNTEAFF
13 TRBV5-8 CASSRRGDTEAFF
16 TRBV7-8 CASSLDHRATYNEQFF
14 TRBV7-2 CASSFGGTNYGYTF
15 TRBV19 CASSPGGRENTEAFF
13 TRBV9 CASSVALGSEAFF
17 TRBV6-4 CASSDSGGSRVTGELFF
14 TRBV5-1 CASSLAGEGDEQYF
14 TRBV5-4 CASSSSYRGDTQYF
13 TRBV19 CASSLQGADGYTF
12 TRBV7-2 CASSFWDSPLHF
13 TRBV30 CAWRRPILNEQYF
17 TRBV23-1 CASSQSRGLWITDTQYF
17 TRBV5-5 CASSTQRTSVSTDTQYF
14 TRBV25-1 CASSEGQLNTEAFF
16 TRBV24-1 CATSGGTGGNTGELFF
15 TRBV28 CASSSAGLSTDTQYF
16 TRBV15 CATSRVGGSVYNEQFF
15 TRBV5-8 CASSTWRGRNTEAFF
15 TRBV5-6 CASSDTGAWEETQYF
15 TRBV6-6 CASSTVDGRIYGYTF
14 TRBV6-2/TRBV6-3 CASSVPGGAQPQHF
13 TRBV2 CAQQPQSSYEQYF
13 TRBV5-1 CASNTGSNTEAFF